This T cell receptor (beta chain) was identified in a study of T cells in women clearing cervical HPV infection. Study outcomes and limitations: A classifier using richness and V gene abundances reached an AUC of around 0.78.

In regard to this clone: What it binds is unknown. A read error may account for a junction end that differs from germline.

Here immunoSEQ multiplex PCR was the method, and the copy in TCRdb shows in-frame clones only, minus some. Its listing shows over 20,000 clones. Sequenced sample: blood buffy coat. This receptor was obtained from a woman between 18 and 70 years old with a cervical HPV16 infection that either progressed to CIN3+ or cleared (not recorded which).

This chain's CDR3 is CASSQDQGDGPQHF. The part of the CDR3 DNA that was read is TGCGCCAGCAGCCAAGATCAGGGGGATGGGCCC. This sequence joins TRBV4-2 and TRBJ1-5, with 7 nucleotides matching TRBD1. The observed sequence ends 3 residues before the CDR3 terminus, with the missing tail filled in from the germline J gene. Germline CDR1 is LGHNA and CDR2 is YNFKEQ. There are 14 residues in the CDR3.